The entry that follows covers one TCR beta chain sequence. The entry originates in a study of T cell responses to AZD1222 COVID-19 vaccine. Sequencing was performed with immunoSEQ multiplex PCR; in TCRdb, only in-frame clones are kept and a portion is missing. The sample has about 60,000 clones; 84% are singletons. The V gene end was trimmed by 5 bases and the J gene end by 0 bases; junction bases not matched to a gene: 5. Germline V gives CDR1 LGHNT, CDR2 FRNRAP. The CDR3 totals 16 residues. The sample was peripheral blood, taken on day 0 of AZD1222 vaccination. The chain links TRBV12-5 to TRBJ2-2; 8 bases fit TRBD2. This sequence originates from an adult in good health. This CDR3 reads CASGRLTSANTGELFF. The CDR3, as DNA: TGTGCTAGTGGTCGCCTGACTAGCGCGAACACCGGGGAGCTGTTTTTT.